These 8 T cell receptor beta chains were sequenced from one sample in a study of T cells in Graves' hyperthyroidism and ophthalmopathy. What was amplified from RNA transcripts were TCR beta CDR3 regions. The HTBI set primed first-round TCR CDR3 RT-PCR. TCRdb re-called the multiplex PCR reads through MiXCR, storing one row per CDR3 protein. Here the sample spans approximately 400,000 distinct CDR3 sequences, about 13% being singletons. Sequencing input: blood. These receptors came from a man in his thirties or forties with Graves' hyperthyroidism that later progressed to Graves' ophthalmopathy.

This clonotype came up many times. J is TRBJ1-1 and V is TRBV27, with D perhaps TRBD1 (5 bases). The CDR3 is made up of 14 amino acids. Per the germline V gene, CDR1 is MNHEY and CDR2 is SMNVEV (reference sequence). Trimming shortened V by 5 bases and J by 4 bases, and 14 bases separated the two germline ends. The CDR3 region is CASSRLEGFTEAFF. DNA of the CDR3: TGTGCCAGCAGTCGCCTGGAGGGGTTCACTGAAGCTTTCTTT.

Ten or more counts support this clonotype. This chain joins TRBV7-9 and TRBJ2-3, with unresolved D. Germline assignment: CDR1 SEHNR and CDR2 FQNEAQ (reference sequence). Trimming took 5 bases from V and 0 from J, leaving 9 bases between them. This CDR3 has 14 amino acids. CDR3 sequence reads: CASSPTDSTDTQYF. CDR3 DNA: TGTGCCAGCAGCCCGACCGACAGCACAGATACGCAGTATTTT.

Concerning this clonotype: Mismatch with germline at one junction end may stem from a read error. The chain uses TRBV6-9 and TRBJ2-2; 9 bases align to TRBD2. Germline V gene data show CDR1 as MNHGY and CDR2 as SVAAGI. The length of the CDR3 is 13 residues. In DNA, the CDR3 is TGCGCCAGCGCGGGGGGGGCAGCCGGGGAGCTGTTTTTT. It specifies CASAGGAAGELFF.

This clonotype was seen a handful of times. V gene TRBV30 combines with J gene TRBJ1-2; 7 bases line up with TRBD1. This CDR3 spans 13 amino acids. Germline V lookup: CDR1 GTSNPN, CDR2 SVGIG (reference sequence). Germline trimming cut 0 bases from V and 8 bases from J; bases unmatched to any gene: 6. In nucleotides, the CDR3 is TGTGCCTGGAGTGTACAGGGGAGTTACGGCTACACCTTC. The encoded protein is CAWSVQGSYGYTF.

V usage is TRBV7-3 and J usage is TRBJ2-1, with D tentatively TRBD1 or TRBD2 (6 bases each). Trimming removed 1 base from V and 8 bases from J, with 15 bases in between. There are 15 residues in the CDR3. CDR1 SGHTA and CDR2 FQGTGA come from the germline V gene. The chain's CDR3 is CASSLNGGYYDEQFF. The CDR3 coding sequence is TGTGCCAGCAGCTTAAACGGGGGCTATTACGATGAGCAGTTCTTC.

This clonotype has a count of ten or more. The chain carries TRBV10-2 and TRBJ1-2; 8 nucleotides line up with TRBD1. This CDR3 is built from 13 residues. CDR1 is WSHSY and CDR2 is SAAADI in the germline V gene. J gave up 4 bases and V 6 bases, and 4 bases lay outside the gene matches. CDR3 bases: TGCGCCAGCAGCCACAGGGGGGCCTATGGCTACACCTTC. It codes for CASSHRGAYGYTF.

In its sample, this clonotype was seen a few times. V gene TRBV18 combines with J gene TRBJ2-2; D is undetermined. The V end lost 0 bases, the J end lost 1 base, and 9 bases lay between the germline ends. The CDR3 has 16 residues. Germline V gene data show CDR1 as KGHSH and CDR2 as LQKENI. CDR3 sequence: CASSPPVSRNTGELFF. The CDR3 DNA follows: TGTGCCAGCTCACCACCGGTATCCAGGAACACCGGGGAGCTGTTTTTT.

This clonotype was detected a few times. V and J are TRBV7-9 and TRBJ2-3; the match to TRBD2 covers 9 bases. After removal of 4 bases from V and 4 bases from J, the junction contained 3 bases not matched to a gene. The CDR3 loop spans 14 amino acids. Germline V gene lookup returns CDR1 SEHNR and CDR2 FQNEAQ (reference sequence). Written as DNA, the CDR3 is TGTGCCAGCAGCTCTAGCGGGGTGGCAGATACGCAGTATTTT. Amino acids: CASSSSGVADTQYF. The complete variable domain, with remaining parts taken from reference TRBV7-9 and TRBJ2-3, reads DTGVSQNPRHKITKRGQNVTFRCDPISEHNRLYWYRQTLGQGPEFLTYFQNEAQLEKSRLLSDRFSAERPKGSFSTLEIQRTEQGDSAMYLCASSSSGVADTQYFGPGTRLTVL.